The rows below give T cell receptor beta chains drawn from one sample of a study of Ad26.COV2.S vaccination and SARS-CoV-2 variants. TCRdb keeps only in-frame clones here, not all; method: immunoSEQ multiplex PCR. The sample gives about 440,000 clones, about 90% of which show up once; under 4.5% is in the top ten. Sequenced material: peripheral blood, taken in a trial of Ad26.COV2.S vaccine versus placebo. All receptors come from a person between 18 and 65 years old who received the Ad26.COV2.S COVID-19 vaccine or a placebo. Each CDR3 is given with its conserved first and last residue. The order of the fields is CDR3 protein, CDR3 DNA, J gene, V gene, D gene, CDR3 length, clone size. A D gene is named only where the DNA matches it firmly. Where a row states a size, it is once, few, many or the class of an expanded clone; other rows omit it.

CDR3aa: CASWDPGGAGYGYTF
CDR3nt: TGTGCCAGCTGGGACCCAGGGGGCGCCGGGTATGGCTACACCTTC
j_gene: TRBJ1-2
v_gene: TRBV27
d_gene: TRBD1
len: 15
abundance: .

CDR3aa: CASSAPRDRGGNSPLHF
CDR3nt: TGTGCCAGCAGCGCCCCCCGGGACAGGGGAGGGAATTCACCCCTCCACTTT
j_gene: TRBJ1-6
v_gene: TRBV9
d_gene: TRBD1
len: 17
abundance: .

CDR3aa: CASRETSGRGSNQETQYF
CDR3nt: TGCGCCAGCAGAGAGACTAGCGGGAGAGGAAGCAATCAAGAGACCCAGTACTTC
j_gene: TRBJ2-5
v_gene: TRBV5-1
d_gene: TRBD2
len: 18
abundance: .

CDR3aa: CASMGEAIGDTEAFF
CDR3nt: TGTGCCAGTATGGGAGAGGCAATCGGGGACACTGAAGCTTTCTTT
j_gene: TRBJ1-1
v_gene: TRBV19
d_gene: .
len: 15
abundance: .

CDR3aa: CASSQGLRPTDTQYF
CDR3nt: TGCGCCAGCAGCCAAGGTCTCCGCCCCACAGATACGCAGTATTTT
j_gene: TRBJ2-3
v_gene: TRBV4-1
d_gene: .
len: 15
abundance: .

CDR3aa: CASRQGQETQYF
CDR3nt: TGTGCCAGCAGACAGGGCCAAGAGACCCAGTACTTC
j_gene: TRBJ2-5
v_gene: TRBV6-5
d_gene: .
len: 12
abundance: .

CDR3aa: CASSFSTESYEQYF
CDR3nt: TGTGCCAGCAGCTTCTCGACAGAATCCTACGAGCAGTACTTC
j_gene: TRBJ2-7
v_gene: TRBV7-2
d_gene: .
len: 14
abundance: .

CDR3aa: CASSVADSLFYEQYF
CDR3nt: TGTGCCAGCAGCGTAGCGGACTCCCTTTTCTACGAGCAGTACTTC
j_gene: TRBJ2-7
v_gene: TRBV9
d_gene: .
len: 15
abundance: .

CDR3aa: CAWSSSGNTIYF
CDR3nt: TGTGCCTGGAGTAGCAGTGGAAACACCATATATTTT
j_gene: TRBJ1-3
v_gene: TRBV30
d_gene: .
len: 12
abundance: .

CDR3aa: CASSFTGAHNSPLHF
CDR3nt: TGTGCCAGCAGCTTTACAGGGGCTCATAATTCACCCCTCCACTTT
j_gene: TRBJ1-6
v_gene: TRBV5-6
d_gene: TRBD1
len: 15
abundance: .

CDR3aa: CASRVTSGAHNEQFF
CDR3nt: TGTGCCAGCAGGGTCACTAGCGGAGCTCACAATGAGCAGTTCTTC
j_gene: TRBJ2-1
v_gene: TRBV27
d_gene: TRBD2
len: 15
abundance: .

CDR3aa: CASSLDRTINYGYTF
CDR3nt: TGTGCCAGCAGCTTGGACAGAACCATTAACTATGGCTACACCTTC
j_gene: TRBJ1-2
v_gene: TRBV5-5
d_gene: .
len: 15
abundance: .

CDR3aa: CATRKNATGALTGNTIYF
CDR3nt: TGTGCCACCAGAAAAAACGCGACGGGGGCATTGACTGGAAACACCATATATTTT
j_gene: TRBJ1-3
v_gene: TRBV21-1
d_gene: .
len: 18
abundance: .

CDR3aa: CAISDRTLNTEAFF
CDR3nt: TGTGCCATCAGTGATAGGACACTTAACACTGAAGCTTTCTTT
j_gene: TRBJ1-1
v_gene: TRBV10-3
d_gene: .
len: 14
abundance: .

CDR3aa: CASSLWNTGTGPPEQYF
CDR3nt: TGTGCCAGCAGTTTATGGAATACCGGGACAGGACCTCCCGAGCAGTACTTC
j_gene: TRBJ2-7
v_gene: TRBV28
d_gene: TRBD1
len: 17
abundance: .

CDR3aa: CASSLSTRDRGRNTEAFF
CDR3nt: TGTGCCAGCAGTTTATCGACCCGGGACAGGGGGCGGAACACTGAAGCTTTCTTT
j_gene: TRBJ1-1
v_gene: TRBV27
d_gene: TRBD1
len: 18
abundance: .

CDR3aa: CASSLDGSGAEAFF
CDR3nt: TGTGCCAGCAGCTTGGATGGGAGCGGCGCTGAAGCTTTCTTT
j_gene: TRBJ1-1
v_gene: TRBV5-4
d_gene: .
len: 14
abundance: .

CDR3aa: CASSHTTLSTDTQYF
CDR3nt: TGTGCCAGCAGCCACACTACACTATCCACAGATACGCAGTATTTT
j_gene: TRBJ2-3
v_gene: TRBV7-2
d_gene: .
len: 15
abundance: .

CDR3aa: CASSLVTYTGELFF
CDR3nt: TGTGCCAGCAGCTTGGTTACTTACACCGGGGAGCTGTTTTTT
j_gene: TRBJ2-2
v_gene: TRBV5-6
d_gene: .
len: 14
abundance: .

CDR3aa: CASSVRSQGGNEQFF
CDR3nt: TGTGCCAGCAGCGTAAGAAGTCAGGGGGGGAATGAGCAGTTCTTC
j_gene: TRBJ2-1
v_gene: TRBV9
d_gene: .
len: 15
abundance: .

CDR3aa: CASKRQTSNEKLFF
CDR3nt: TGTGCCAGCAAAAGACAGACTAGTAACGAAAAACTGTTTTTT
j_gene: TRBJ1-4
v_gene: TRBV6-4
d_gene: .
len: 14
abundance: .

CDR3aa: CAVWDRLEDGYTF
CDR3nt: TGTGCCGTATGGGACCGGTTGGAGGATGGCTACACCTTC
j_gene: TRBJ1-2
v_gene: TRBV6-5
d_gene: .
len: 13
abundance: .

CDR3aa: CASSQDRGRRYEQYF
CDR3nt: TGCGCCAGCAGCCAAGATAGGGGACGTCGTTACGAGCAGTACTTC
j_gene: TRBJ2-7
v_gene: TRBV4-3
d_gene: .
len: 15
abundance: .

CDR3aa: CASGLGPHNEQFF
CDR3nt: TGTGCTAGTGGTTTGGGACCCCACAATGAGCAGTTCTTC
j_gene: TRBJ2-1
v_gene: TRBV12-5
d_gene: .
len: 13
abundance: .

CDR3aa: CASSLGRTPTDTQYF
CDR3nt: TGTGCCAGCAGCTTAGGCCGGACCCCCACAGATACGCAGTATTTT
j_gene: TRBJ2-3
v_gene: TRBV11-1
d_gene: .
len: 15
abundance: .

CDR3aa: CASSLDSGVSYNEQFF
CDR3nt: TGTGCCAGCAGCTTAGATTCGGGAGTCTCCTACAATGAGCAGTTCTTC
j_gene: TRBJ2-1
v_gene: TRBV7-6
d_gene: .
len: 16
abundance: once

CDR3aa: CASESVVSYEQYF
CDR3nt: TGTGCCAGCGAGTCGGTTGTCTCCTACGAGCAGTACTTC
j_gene: TRBJ2-7
v_gene: TRBV7-9
d_gene: .
len: 13
abundance: once

CDR3aa: CASSFSGGRHTEAFF
CDR3nt: TGTGCCAGCAGCTTTTCAGGGGGGAGGCACACTGAAGCTTTCTTT
j_gene: TRBJ1-1
v_gene: TRBV7-9
d_gene: TRBD1
len: 15
abundance: .

CDR3aa: CASSRGQGSSYNEQFF
CDR3nt: TGTGCCAGCTCACGGGGACAGGGGAGCTCCTACAATGAGCAGTTCTTC
j_gene: TRBJ2-1
v_gene: TRBV18
d_gene: TRBD1
len: 16
abundance: .

CDR3aa: CASSSDEGLETQYF
CDR3nt: TGTGCCAGCAGCTCCGACGAGGGATTGGAGACCCAGTACTTC
j_gene: TRBJ2-5
v_gene: TRBV7-2
d_gene: .
len: 14
abundance: .

CDR3aa: CASSLMGARGLYETQYF
CDR3nt: TGTGCCAGCAGTTTAATGGGCGCCAGGGGGCTTTACGAGACCCAGTACTTC
j_gene: TRBJ2-5
v_gene: TRBV28
d_gene: TRBD1
len: 17
abundance: .

CDR3aa: CASSPQLRVGGQETQYF
CDR3nt: TGTGCCAGCAGCCCCCAGCTCAGGGTGGGAGGACAAGAGACCCAGTACTTC
j_gene: TRBJ2-5
v_gene: TRBV3-1/TRBV3-2
d_gene: .
len: 17
abundance: .

CDR3aa: CASSLEAFRAGAGELFF
CDR3nt: TGTGCCAGCAGTTTAGAGGCGTTCAGGGCGGGCGCCGGGGAGCTGTTTTTT
j_gene: TRBJ2-2
v_gene: TRBV27
d_gene: .
len: 17
abundance: .

CDR3aa: CASSHDGSGVYGYTF
CDR3nt: TGTGCCAGCAGCCACGACGGCTCGGGAGTCTATGGCTACACCTTC
j_gene: TRBJ1-2
v_gene: TRBV3-1/TRBV3-2
d_gene: .
len: 15
abundance: .

CDR3aa: CASSSLINSYNEQFF
CDR3nt: TGTGCCAGCAGCTCCCTCATTAACTCCTACAATGAGCAGTTCTTC
j_gene: TRBJ2-1
v_gene: TRBV7-2
d_gene: .
len: 15
abundance: .

CDR3aa: CASSPLLGEETQYF
CDR3nt: TGTGCCAGCAGCCCTCTTTTAGGCGAGGAGACCCAGTACTTC
j_gene: TRBJ2-5
v_gene: TRBV11-2
d_gene: .
len: 14
abundance: .

CDR3aa: CSVVGQGGDETQYF
CDR3nt: TGCAGCGTTGTTGGCCAAGGGGGTGATGAGACCCAGTACTTC
j_gene: TRBJ2-5
v_gene: TRBV29-1
d_gene: .
len: 14
abundance: .

CDR3aa: CASSVTGTGRNTIYF
CDR3nt: TGTGCCAGCAGCGTCACCGGGACAGGGAGAAACACCATATATTTT
j_gene: TRBJ1-3
v_gene: TRBV5-4
d_gene: TRBD1
len: 15
abundance: .

CDR3aa: CASGQHAGYTF
CDR3nt: TGTGCCAGCGGGCAGCACGCTGGCTACACCTTC
j_gene: TRBJ1-2
v_gene: TRBV4-2
d_gene: .
len: 11
abundance: .

CDR3aa: CASSQNSGQWDEQFF
CDR3nt: TGTGCCAGCAGCCAGAATTCCGGACAGTGGGATGAGCAGTTCTTC
j_gene: TRBJ2-1
v_gene: TRBV4-2
d_gene: .
len: 15
abundance: .

CDR3aa: CASSQDPGLKNSPLHF
CDR3nt: TGTGCCAGCAGCCAAGATCCGGGACTCAAGAATTCACCCCTCCACTTT
j_gene: TRBJ1-6
v_gene: TRBV4-2
d_gene: .
len: 16
abundance: .

CDR3aa: CATHTGTGAYNEQFF
CDR3nt: TGTGCCACCCATACCGGGACAGGGGCCTACAATGAGCAGTTCTTC
j_gene: TRBJ2-1
v_gene: TRBV19
d_gene: TRBD1
len: 15
abundance: .

CDR3aa: CATLLGPRSSYNSPLHF
CDR3nt: TGTGCCACCCTACTCGGACCTAGGAGCTCCTATAATTCACCCCTCCACTTT
j_gene: TRBJ1-6
v_gene: TRBV6-4
d_gene: .
len: 17
abundance: .

CDR3aa: CASSVGLAGTDTQYF
CDR3nt: TGTGCCAGCAGCGTCGGACTAGCGGGGACAGATACGCAGTATTTT
j_gene: TRBJ2-3
v_gene: TRBV9
d_gene: TRBD2
len: 15
abundance: .

CDR3aa: CASSISSGTGDQPQHF
CDR3nt: TGTGCCAGTAGTATATCTTCTGGGACAGGGGATCAGCCCCAGCATTTT
j_gene: TRBJ1-5
v_gene: TRBV19
d_gene: TRBD1
len: 16
abundance: .

CDR3aa: CASSLSPAGPGIGYTF
CDR3nt: TGTGCCAGCAGTTTATCCCCGGCAGGTCCCGGTATTGGCTACACCTTC
j_gene: TRBJ1-2
v_gene: TRBV27
d_gene: .
len: 16
abundance: .

CDR3aa: CASSQAGGANSPLHF
CDR3nt: TGTGCCAGCAGCCAAGCAGGGGGCGCGAATTCACCCCTCCACTTT
j_gene: TRBJ1-6
v_gene: TRBV4-2
d_gene: TRBD1
len: 15
abundance: few

CDR3aa: CASSQDLGPTSQRDTDTQYF
CDR3nt: TGTGCCAGCAGCCAAGATCTTGGGCCGACTAGTCAGCGGGACACAGATACGCAGTATTTT
j_gene: TRBJ2-3
v_gene: TRBV3-1/TRBV3-2
d_gene: TRBD2
len: 20
abundance: .

CDR3aa: CASSEQSSYNSPLHF
CDR3nt: TGTGCCAGCAGTGAACAGAGCTCCTATAATTCACCCCTCCACTTT
j_gene: TRBJ1-6
v_gene: TRBV2
d_gene: .
len: 15
abundance: once

CDR3aa: CASSYMGDRGRHGNQPQHF
CDR3nt: TGTGCCAGCAGCTACATGGGGGACAGGGGAAGACATGGCAATCAGCCCCAGCATTTT
j_gene: TRBJ1-5
v_gene: TRBV13
d_gene: TRBD1
len: 19
abundance: .

CDR3aa: CASSQSGQGQETQYF
CDR3nt: TGTGCCAGCAGCCAATCGGGACAGGGGCAAGAGACCCAGTACTTC
j_gene: TRBJ2-5
v_gene: TRBV3-1/TRBV3-2
d_gene: TRBD1
len: 15
abundance: .

CDR3aa: CASSPLASGGGNNEQFF
CDR3nt: TGTGCCAGCTCACCATTGGCTAGCGGAGGGGGAAACAATGAGCAGTTCTTC
j_gene: TRBJ2-1
v_gene: TRBV18
d_gene: .
len: 17
abundance: .